The source of this TCR beta chain is a study of memory CD4+ T cells and cytomegalovirus serostatus. Across the whole study: This sample comes from healthy Belgian adults, fewer than ten CMV seropositive, under 25 seronegative. Study-wide findings and caveats: About 40% of the roughly 150 known CMV-associated TCRbeta sequences appeared in CD4+ memory.

Trimming shortened V by 0 bases and J by 1 base, and 13 bases separated the two germline ends. The CDR3 runs to 16 residues. Germline values: CDR1 SGHRS, CDR2 YFSETQ. The sort gate was single viable CD3+CD4+CD8-CD45RO+ cells for memory CD4+ T cells. Donors' CMV status reflects serum IgG against pp150, pp28, p38, p52. Remarks on this clone: Its cognate antigen is unknown.

Repertoires were generated with immunoSEQ multiplex PCR, while TCRdb's copy carries only in-frame clones and drops some. The top ten hold 2.5% to 3% of the sample, which has some 73,000 clones, approximately 78% seen once. The chain is built from TRBV5-1 and TRBJ2-5; the D is unclear. This TCR derives from an adult in good health and CMV-seropositive. The specimen sequenced was memory CD4+ T cells from blood. CDR3 region: CASSLGFGQTQETQYF. The DNA for the CDR3 is TGCGCCAGCAGCTTGGGGTTCGGGCAGACCCAAGAGACCCAGTACTTC.